One and the same sample provided the 10 T cell receptor beta chains below, sequenced in a study of blood T cell repertoires in COVID-19. TCRdb's copy holds only in-frame clones and misses some; the assay was immunoSEQ multiplex PCR. The sample shows 150,000 to 200,000 clones, approximately 82% of them seen only once. The sample comprised PBMCs or T cells enriched from blood (not recorded which). Receptors were obtained from a woman aged 55-75 years with acute COVID-19.

This chain links TRBV24-1 with TRBJ2-5; TRBD2 aligns across 8 bases. V shed 2 bases and J 2 bases; nucleotides not matched to a gene: 3. Per germline, CDR1 KGHDR and CDR2 SFDVKD. The CDR3 spans 15 residues. The DNA of the CDR3 is TGTGCCACCAGTGATTGGAGCGGGGGTCAAGAGACCCAGTACTTC. Protein: CATSDWSGGQETQYF.

The chain employs TRBV18 and TRBJ2-5; TRBD2 agrees at 8 bases. The junction had 10 bases not matched to a gene; V was cut back by 2 bases and J by 5 bases. The germline CDR1 and CDR2 sequences are KGHSH and LQKENI. The CDR3 length is 16 residues. The CDR3: CASSPVSGSGGETQYF. DNA for the CDR3: TGTGCCAGCTCACCAGTAAGCGGGAGTGGAGGTGAGACCCAGTACTTC.

The chain carries TRBV18 and TRBJ2-1; 9 bases map to TRBD1. There are 14 residues in the CDR3. Germline V gene data show CDR1 as KGHSH and CDR2 as LQKENI. Trimming took 8 bases from V and 7 from J; bases not matched to a gene: 9. Here the CDR3 reads CASTSRTGVNEQFF. For the CDR3, the DNA is TGTGCCAGCACCTCAAGGACAGGGGTGAATGAGCAGTTCTTC.

The J gene is TRBJ1-1, the V gene TRBV5-6; a possible D gene is TRBD1 (5 bases). V was cut by 0 bases and J by 8 bases, with 17 bases left in between. CDR1 and CDR2 from the germline V gene are SGHDT and YYEEEE. CDR3 length: 15 amino acids. The CDR3 DNA reads as TGTGCCAGCAGCTTGGCCGGGGGAATTCAGCGGGAAGCTTTCTTT. Translated: CASSLAGGIQREAFF.

The chain links TRBV19 to TRBJ2-7, with 8 bases identical to TRBD2. CDR3 length equals 15 residues. Germline CDR1 is LNHDA and CDR2 is SQIVND (reference sequence). With V trimmed by 1 base and J by 2 bases, 4 bases remained unmatched. In DNA, the CDR3 is TGTGCCAGTAGTATAGCGGGGACTAGTGCCTACGAGCAGTACTTC. Translated: CASSIAGTSAYEQYF.

The chain links TRBV14 to TRBJ1-2; possibly TRBD1 for D (5 bases). The CDR3 runs 13 residues. V lost 4 bases to trimming and J lost 8 bases, with 14 bases between them. CDR1 and CDR2 from the germline V gene are SGHDN and FVKESK. This CDR3 reads CASSLGYSGGYTF. Here the CDR3 DNA reads TGTGCCAGCAGCCTTGGGTATTCAGGGGGCTACACCTTC.

The CDR3 region is CASSLAFRTGSSNQPQHF. CDR3 nucleotide sequence: TGTGCCAGCAGCTTGGCCTTCCGGACAGGGTCTAGCAATCAGCCCCAGCATTTT. V usage is TRBV5-5 and J usage is TRBJ1-5, with 8 positions matching TRBD1. After removal of 0 bases from V and 0 bases from J, the junction contained 8 bases not matched to a gene. The CDR3 contains 18 residues. Germline loops: CDR1 SGHKS, CDR2 YYEKEE (reference sequence).

The chain uses TRBV3-1 (or the pseudogene TRBV3-2) and TRBJ2-7; possibly TRBD1 for D (6 bases). The V end was cut by 3 bases, the J end by 4 bases, with 16 bases between. The CDR3 loop spans 15 amino acids. Germline V gene data show CDR1 as LGHDT and CDR2 as YNNKEL (reference sequence). The CDR3 bases are TGTGCCAGCAGCCACTCGACCAGGGGCGAGTACGAGCAGTACGTC. Protein: CASSHSTRGEYEQYV.

The rearrangement links TRBV5-1 to TRBJ2-5; TRBD1 agrees at 9 bases. In germline, CDR1 is SGHRS, CDR2 YFSETQ. This CDR3 comprises 15 residues. V dropped 5 bases and J dropped 1; count of bases not matched to a gene: 6. The CDR3 sequence is CASRAGQGPQETQYF. The CDR3, as DNA: TGCGCCAGCAGAGCGGGACAGGGCCCCCAAGAGACCCAGTACTTC.

This clone was counted only a few times. The CDR3 sequence: CASSESSGRPEQYF. The CDR3 DNA sequence: TGTGCCAGCAGTGAAAGTAGCGGGAGACCCGAGCAGTACTTC. The genes are TRBV6-1 and TRBJ2-7; 9 nucleotides align to TRBD2. Germline V gene sequence: CDR1 MNHNS, CDR2 SASEGT. V lost 2 bases and J lost 6; bases outside the gene matches: 5. This CDR3 is built from 14 residues.